This T cell receptor (beta chain) was captured in a study of blood T cell repertoires in COVID-19. During active infection, Seattle patients enrolled and were then monitored through disease. CDR3 length: 15 residues. CDR1 is LNHDA and CDR2 is SQIVND in the germline V gene (reference sequence). With 0 bases removed from V and 6 bases from J, the gap between germline ends came to 9 bases. Libraries were prepared by immunoSEQ multiplex PCR; TCRdb keeps only in-frame clonotypes and omits some of them. The sample contains over 55,000 clones, about 80% of which appear only once. The TCR was taken from a man older than 75 with COVID-19, enrolled during active disease. The chain has TRBV19 and TRBJ1-6; the D gene is possibly TRBD1 (5 bases). Sequences were obtained from peripheral blood. CDR3 amino acids: CASSIDGGGNSPLHF. As DNA, the CDR3 is TGTGCCAGTAGTATAGACGGGGGGGGTAATTCACCCCTCCACTTT.